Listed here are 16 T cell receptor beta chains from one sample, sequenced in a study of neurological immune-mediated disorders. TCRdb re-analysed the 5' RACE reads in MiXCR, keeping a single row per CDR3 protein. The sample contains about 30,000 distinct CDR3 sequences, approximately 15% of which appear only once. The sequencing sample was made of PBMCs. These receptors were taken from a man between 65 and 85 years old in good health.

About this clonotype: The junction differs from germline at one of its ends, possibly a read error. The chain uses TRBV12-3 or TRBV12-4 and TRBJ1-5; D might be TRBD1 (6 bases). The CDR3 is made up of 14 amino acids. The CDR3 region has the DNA TGTGCCAGCAGTTTCGGGGACAACAATCAGCCCCATCATTTT. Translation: CASSFGDNNQPHHF.

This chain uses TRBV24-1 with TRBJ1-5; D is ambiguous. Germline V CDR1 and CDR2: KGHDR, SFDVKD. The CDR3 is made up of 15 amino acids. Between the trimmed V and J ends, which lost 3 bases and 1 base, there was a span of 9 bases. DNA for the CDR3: TGTGCCACCAGTGATGCCGGACCCAGCAATCAGCCCCAGCATTTT. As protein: CATSDAGPSNQPQHF.

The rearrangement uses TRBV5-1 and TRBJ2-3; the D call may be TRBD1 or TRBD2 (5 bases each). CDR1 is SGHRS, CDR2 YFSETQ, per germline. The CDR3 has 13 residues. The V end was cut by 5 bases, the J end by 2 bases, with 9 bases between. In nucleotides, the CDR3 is TGCGCCAGCAGTCGGGACCACACAGATACGCAGTATTTT. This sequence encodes CASSRDHTDTQYF.

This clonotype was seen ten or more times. In nucleotides, the CDR3 is TGTGCCAGCAGCAAAAGGGGACACTCCTACGAGCAGTACTTC. It translates to CASSKRGHSYEQYF. The rearrangement joins TRBV21-1 to TRBJ2-7; the table names TRBD1, a call not compared with the DNA. TRBV21-1 is an annotated pseudogene. This CDR3 has 14 residues.

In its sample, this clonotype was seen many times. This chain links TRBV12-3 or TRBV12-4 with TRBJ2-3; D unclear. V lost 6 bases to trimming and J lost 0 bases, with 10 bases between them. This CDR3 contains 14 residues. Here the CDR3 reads CASSPMGSTDTQYF. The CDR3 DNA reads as TGTGCCAGCAGCCCCATGGGAAGCACAGATACGCAGTATTTT.

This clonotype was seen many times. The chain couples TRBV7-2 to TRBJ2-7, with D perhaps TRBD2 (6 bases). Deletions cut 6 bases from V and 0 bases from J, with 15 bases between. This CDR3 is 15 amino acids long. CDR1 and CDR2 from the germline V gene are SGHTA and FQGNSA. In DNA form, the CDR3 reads TGTGCCAGCAGTGTTCTGGGACTCATCTCCTACGAGCAGTACTTC. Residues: CASSVLGLISYEQYF. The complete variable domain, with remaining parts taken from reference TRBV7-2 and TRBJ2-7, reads GAGVSQSPSNKVTEKGKDVELRCDPISGHTALYWYRQSLGQGLEFLIYFQGNSAPDKSGLPSDRFSAERTGGSVSTLTIQRTQQEDSAVYLCASSVLGLISYEQYFGPGTRLTVT.

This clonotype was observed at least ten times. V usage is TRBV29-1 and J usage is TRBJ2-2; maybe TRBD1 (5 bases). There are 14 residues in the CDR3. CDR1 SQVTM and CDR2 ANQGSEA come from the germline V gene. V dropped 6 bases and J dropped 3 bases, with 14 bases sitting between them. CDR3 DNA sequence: TGCAGCGTACCGAAGGGGCCGTACACCGGGGAGCTGTTTTTT. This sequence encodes CSVPKGPYTGELFF.

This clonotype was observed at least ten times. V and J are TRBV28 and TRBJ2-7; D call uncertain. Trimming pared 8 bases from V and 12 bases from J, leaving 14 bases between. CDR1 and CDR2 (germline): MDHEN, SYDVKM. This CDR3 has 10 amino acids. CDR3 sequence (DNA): TGTGCCAGCTTACGGTTTTTCATGTACTTC. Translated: CASLRFFMYF.

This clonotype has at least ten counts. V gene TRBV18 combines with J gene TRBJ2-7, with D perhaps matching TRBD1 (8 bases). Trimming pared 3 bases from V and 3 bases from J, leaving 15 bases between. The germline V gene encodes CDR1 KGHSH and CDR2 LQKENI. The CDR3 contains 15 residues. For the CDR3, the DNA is TGTGCCAGCTCACCCGGAACAGGGGGGGGCTACGAGCAGTACTTC. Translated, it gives CASSPGTGGGYEQYF.

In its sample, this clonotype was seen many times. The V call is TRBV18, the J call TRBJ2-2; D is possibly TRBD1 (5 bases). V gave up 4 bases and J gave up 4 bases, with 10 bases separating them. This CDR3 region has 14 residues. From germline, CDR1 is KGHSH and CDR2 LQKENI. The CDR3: CASSRQGGTGELFF. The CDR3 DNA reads TGTGCCAGCTCACGGCAGGGTGGCACCGGGGAGCTGTTTTTT.

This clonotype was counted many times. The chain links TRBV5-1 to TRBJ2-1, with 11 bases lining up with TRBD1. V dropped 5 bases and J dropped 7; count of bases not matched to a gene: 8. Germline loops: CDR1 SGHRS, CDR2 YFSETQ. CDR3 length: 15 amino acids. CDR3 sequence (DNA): TGCGCCAGCAGTCGTGGACAGGGGGCGCTTAATGAGCAGTTCTTC. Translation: CASSRGQGALNEQFF. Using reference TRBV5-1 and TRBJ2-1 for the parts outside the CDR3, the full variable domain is KAGVTQTPRYLIKTRGQQVTLSCSPISGHRSVSWYQQTPGQGLQFLFEYFSETQRNKGNFPGRFSGRQFSNSRSEMNVSTLELGDSALYLCASSRGQGALNEQFFGPGTRLTVL.

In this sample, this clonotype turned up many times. The DNA of the CDR3 is TGCGCCAGCAGTTCCGGGACAGGGGCTGGAGATACGCAGTATTTT. This encodes CASSSGTGAGDTQYF. The rearrangement links TRBV5-1 to TRBJ2-3, with 10 nucleotides matching TRBD1. The ends lost 5 bases at V and 5 bases at J; junction bases unmatched: 8. The germline gives CDR1 SGHRS, CDR2 YFSETQ. The CDR3 sequence is 15 residues long.

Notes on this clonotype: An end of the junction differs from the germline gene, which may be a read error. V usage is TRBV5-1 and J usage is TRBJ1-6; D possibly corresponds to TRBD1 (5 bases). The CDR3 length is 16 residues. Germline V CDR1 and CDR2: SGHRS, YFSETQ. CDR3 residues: CASSRDQSSFNSPLHF. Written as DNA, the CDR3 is TGCGCCAGCAGCAGGGACCAGAGCTCCTTTAATTCACCCCTCCACTTT.

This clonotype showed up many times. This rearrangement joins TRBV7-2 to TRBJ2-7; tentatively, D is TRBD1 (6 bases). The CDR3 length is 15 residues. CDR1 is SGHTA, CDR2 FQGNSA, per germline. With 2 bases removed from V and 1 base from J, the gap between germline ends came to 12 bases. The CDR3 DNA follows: TGTGCCAGCAGCTTAAATACAGGACAGTCCTACGAGCAGTACTTC. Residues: CASSLNTGQSYEQYF.

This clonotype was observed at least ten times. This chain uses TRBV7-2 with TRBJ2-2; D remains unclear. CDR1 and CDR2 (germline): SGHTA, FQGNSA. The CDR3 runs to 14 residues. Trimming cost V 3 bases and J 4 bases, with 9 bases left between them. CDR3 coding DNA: TGTGCCAGCAGCTTTCCCGCAGGCACCGGGGAGCTGTTTTTT. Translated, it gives CASSFPAGTGELFF.

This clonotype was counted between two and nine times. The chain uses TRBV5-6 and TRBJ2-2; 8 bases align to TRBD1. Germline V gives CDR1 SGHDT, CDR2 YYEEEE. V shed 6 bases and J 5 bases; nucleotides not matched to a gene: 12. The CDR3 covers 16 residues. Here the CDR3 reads CASTLLGQGSTGELFF. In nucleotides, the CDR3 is TGTGCCAGCACCCTTCTAGGACAGGGCAGTACCGGGGAGCTGTTTTTT.